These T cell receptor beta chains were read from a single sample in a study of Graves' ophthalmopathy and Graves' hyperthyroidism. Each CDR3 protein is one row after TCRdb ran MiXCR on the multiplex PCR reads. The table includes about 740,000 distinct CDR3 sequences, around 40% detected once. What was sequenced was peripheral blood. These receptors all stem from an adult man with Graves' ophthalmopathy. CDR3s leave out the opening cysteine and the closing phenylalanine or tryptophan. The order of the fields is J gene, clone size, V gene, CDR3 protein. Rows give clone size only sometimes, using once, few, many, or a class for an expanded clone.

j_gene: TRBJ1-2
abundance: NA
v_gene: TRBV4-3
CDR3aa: ASSQQGAWYGYT

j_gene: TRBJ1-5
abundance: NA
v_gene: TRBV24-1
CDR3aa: ATSSVETGRQPQH

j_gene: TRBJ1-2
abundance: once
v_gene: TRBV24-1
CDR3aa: ATSDWDSYGYT

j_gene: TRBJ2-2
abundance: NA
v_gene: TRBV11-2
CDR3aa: ASSLSTRRDITGELF

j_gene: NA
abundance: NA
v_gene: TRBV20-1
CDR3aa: SASIPGANEQF

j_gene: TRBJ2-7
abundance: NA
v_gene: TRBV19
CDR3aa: ASSSLRTSLPYEQY

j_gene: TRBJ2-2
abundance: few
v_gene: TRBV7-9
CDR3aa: ASSQEVAGGTNTGELF

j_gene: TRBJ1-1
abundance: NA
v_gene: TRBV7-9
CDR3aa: ASSVGDAKAF

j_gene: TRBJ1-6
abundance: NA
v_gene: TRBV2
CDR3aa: ASGGDQGGSPLH

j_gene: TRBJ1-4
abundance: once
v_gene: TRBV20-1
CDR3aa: SARDGVGEKLF

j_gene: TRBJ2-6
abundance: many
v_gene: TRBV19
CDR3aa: ASRTGGTGANVLT

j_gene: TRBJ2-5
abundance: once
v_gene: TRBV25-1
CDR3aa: ASSLDLAGGVRETQY

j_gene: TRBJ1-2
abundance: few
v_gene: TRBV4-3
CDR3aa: ASTPTGTVAGGYT

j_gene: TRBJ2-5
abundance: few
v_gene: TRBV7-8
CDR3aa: ASSLAPAAETQY

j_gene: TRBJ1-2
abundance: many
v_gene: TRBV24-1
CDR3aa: ATSTPQGTGQNYGYT

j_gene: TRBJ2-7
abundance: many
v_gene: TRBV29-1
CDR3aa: SVEEDPSSYEQY

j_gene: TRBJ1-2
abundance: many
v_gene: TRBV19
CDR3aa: ASSLEDRIGADYGYT

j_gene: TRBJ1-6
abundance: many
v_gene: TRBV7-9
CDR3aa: ASSLAQGSRSPLH

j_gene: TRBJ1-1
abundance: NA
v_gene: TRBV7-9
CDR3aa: ASSQDYEFALNTEAF

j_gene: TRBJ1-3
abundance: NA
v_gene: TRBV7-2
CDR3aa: ASSYSRDRSDTIY

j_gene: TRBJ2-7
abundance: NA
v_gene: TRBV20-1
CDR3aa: SAARDRTYEQY

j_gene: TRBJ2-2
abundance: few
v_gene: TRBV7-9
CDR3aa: ASSLSRGVAGELF

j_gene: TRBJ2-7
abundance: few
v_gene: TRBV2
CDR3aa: ASSERGLSYEQY

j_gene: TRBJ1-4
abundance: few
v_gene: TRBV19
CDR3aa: ASSMIWTADEKLF

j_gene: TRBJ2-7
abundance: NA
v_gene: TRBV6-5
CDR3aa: ASSYGYEQC

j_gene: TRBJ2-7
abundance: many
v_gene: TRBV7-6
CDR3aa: ASSFPPGQELLQY

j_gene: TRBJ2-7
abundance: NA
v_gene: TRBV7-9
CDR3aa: ASSLGTGPVYEQY

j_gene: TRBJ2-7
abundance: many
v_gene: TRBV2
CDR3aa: ASSVGSGRPSYEQY

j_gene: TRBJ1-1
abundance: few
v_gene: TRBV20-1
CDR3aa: SARVLVNTEAF

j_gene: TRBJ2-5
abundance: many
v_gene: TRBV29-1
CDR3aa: SVEYSGKETQY

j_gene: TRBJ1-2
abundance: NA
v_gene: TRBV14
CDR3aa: ASSPLDRKTYGYT

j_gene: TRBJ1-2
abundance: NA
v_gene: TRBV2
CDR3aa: ASTWDSNRYGYT

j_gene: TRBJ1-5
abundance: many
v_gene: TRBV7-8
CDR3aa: ASSDRRPNQPQH

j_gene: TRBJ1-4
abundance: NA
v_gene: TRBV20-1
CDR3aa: SASGRVDGKLF

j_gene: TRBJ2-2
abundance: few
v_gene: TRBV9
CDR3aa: ASSEGQGANTGELF

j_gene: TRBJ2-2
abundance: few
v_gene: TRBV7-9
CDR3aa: ASSLDGFTGELF

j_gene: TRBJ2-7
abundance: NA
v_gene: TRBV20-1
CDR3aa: SAPPGGGEQY

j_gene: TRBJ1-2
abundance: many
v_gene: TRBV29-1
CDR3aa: SVDSRQLSNNYGYT

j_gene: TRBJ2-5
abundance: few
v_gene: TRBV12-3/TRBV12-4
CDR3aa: ASSYLREETQY